The clone carrying this T cell receptor (beta chain) has ten or more counts. This record comes from a study of Graves' ophthalmopathy and Graves' hyperthyroidism. The V gene's germline CDR1 is MDHEN and CDR2 SYDVKM. V lost 6 bases, J lost 1 base, and 11 bases stayed unmatched. The CDR3 is made up of 16 amino acids. Amplification of TCR beta CDR3 regions used RNA transcripts. Amplification began with first-round RT-PCR using HTBI primers, then second-round multiplex PCR was performed. TCRdb processed the multiplex PCR reads anew with MiXCR; each CDR3 protein has one entry. The data contain some 350,000 distinct CDR3 sequences, about a sixth of them singletons.

Sequencing used peripheral blood. This sequence was found in an adult woman with stable Graves' hyperthyroidism. The V call is TRBV28, the J call TRBJ1-1; 7 nucleotides line up with TRBD1. The DNA of the CDR3 is TGTGCCAGCAGCCCTATACAGGGGATCGGGAACACTGAAGCTTTCTTT. Amino acids: CASSPIQGIGNTEAFF. The full variable domain, rest sourced from reference TRBV28 and TRBJ1-1, is DVKVTQSSRYLVKRTGEKVFLECVQDMDHENMFWYRQDPGLGLRLIYFSYDVKMKEKGDIPEGYSVSREKKERFSLILESASTNQTSMYLCASSPIQGIGNTEAFFGQGTRLTVV.